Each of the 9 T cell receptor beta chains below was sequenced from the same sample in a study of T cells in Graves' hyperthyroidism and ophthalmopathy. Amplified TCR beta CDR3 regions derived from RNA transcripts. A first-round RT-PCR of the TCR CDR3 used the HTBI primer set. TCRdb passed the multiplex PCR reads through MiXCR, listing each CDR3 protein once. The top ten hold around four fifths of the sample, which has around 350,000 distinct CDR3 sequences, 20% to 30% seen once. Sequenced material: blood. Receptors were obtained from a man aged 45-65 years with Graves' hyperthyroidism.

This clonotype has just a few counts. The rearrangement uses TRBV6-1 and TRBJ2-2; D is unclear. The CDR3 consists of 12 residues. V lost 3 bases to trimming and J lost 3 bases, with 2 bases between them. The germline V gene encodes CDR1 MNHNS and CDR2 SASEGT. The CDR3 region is CASSEYTGELFF. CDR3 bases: TGTGCCAGCAGTGAGTACACCGGGGAGCTGTTTTTT.

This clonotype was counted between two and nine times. The CDR3: CASEGQGSKNIQYF. Here the CDR3 DNA reads TGTGCCAGCGAGGGACAGGGCTCCAAAAACATTCAGTACTTC. J is TRBJ2-4 and V is TRBV6-1; 9 bases line up with TRBD1. CDR1 MNHNS and CDR2 SASEGT come from the germline V gene. CDR3 length: 14 amino acids. V lost 8 bases to trimming and J lost 2 bases; unmatched junction nucleotides: 4.

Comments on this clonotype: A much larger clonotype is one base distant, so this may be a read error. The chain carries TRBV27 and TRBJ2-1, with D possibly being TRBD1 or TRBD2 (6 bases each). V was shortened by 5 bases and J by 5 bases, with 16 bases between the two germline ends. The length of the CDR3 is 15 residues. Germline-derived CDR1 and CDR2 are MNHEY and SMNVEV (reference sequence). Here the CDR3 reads CASSPRARGDNEQFF. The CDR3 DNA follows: TGTGCCAGCAGTCCACGGGCTAGGGGGGACAATGAGCAGTTCTTC.

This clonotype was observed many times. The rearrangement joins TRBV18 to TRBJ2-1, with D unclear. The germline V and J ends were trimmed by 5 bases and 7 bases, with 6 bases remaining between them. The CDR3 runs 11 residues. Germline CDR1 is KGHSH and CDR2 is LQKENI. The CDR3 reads CASSAKNEQFF. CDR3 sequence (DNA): TGTGCCAGCTCAGCGAAAAATGAGCAGTTCTTC.

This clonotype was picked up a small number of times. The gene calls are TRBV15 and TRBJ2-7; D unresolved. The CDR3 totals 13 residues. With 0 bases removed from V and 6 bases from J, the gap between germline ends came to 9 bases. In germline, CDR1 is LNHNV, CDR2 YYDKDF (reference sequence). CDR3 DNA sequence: TGTGCCACCAGCAGAGATCCCGGGTTCGAGCAGTACTTC. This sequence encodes CATSRDPGFEQYF.

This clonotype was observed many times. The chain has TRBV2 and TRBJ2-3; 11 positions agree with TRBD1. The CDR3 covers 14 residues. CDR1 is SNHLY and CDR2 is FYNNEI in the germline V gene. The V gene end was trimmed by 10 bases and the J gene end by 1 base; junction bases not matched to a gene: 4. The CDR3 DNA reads TGTGCCACTGGGACAGGGGGTGGCACAGATACGCAGTATTTT. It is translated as CATGTGGGTDTQYF.

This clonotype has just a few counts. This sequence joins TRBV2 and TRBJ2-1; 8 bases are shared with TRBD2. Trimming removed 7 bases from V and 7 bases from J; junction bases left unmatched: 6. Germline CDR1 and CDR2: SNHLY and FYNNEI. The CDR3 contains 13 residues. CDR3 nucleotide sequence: TGTGCCAGCATCCCGGGAGGGAGTAATGAGCAGTTCTTC. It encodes CASIPGGSNEQFF.

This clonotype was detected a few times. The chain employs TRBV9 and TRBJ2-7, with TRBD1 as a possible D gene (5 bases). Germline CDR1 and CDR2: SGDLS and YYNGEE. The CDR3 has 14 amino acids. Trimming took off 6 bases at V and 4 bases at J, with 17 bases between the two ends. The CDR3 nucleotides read TGTGCCAGCACCGTTAGTGTTGACAGTTACGAGCAGTACTTC. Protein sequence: CASTVSVDSYEQYF. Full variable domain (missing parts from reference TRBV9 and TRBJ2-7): DSGVTQTPKHLITATGQRVTLRCSPRSGDLSVYWYQQSLDQGLQFLIQYYNGEERAKGNILERFSAQQFPDLHSELNLSSLELGDSALYFCASTVSVDSYEQYFGPGTRLTVT.

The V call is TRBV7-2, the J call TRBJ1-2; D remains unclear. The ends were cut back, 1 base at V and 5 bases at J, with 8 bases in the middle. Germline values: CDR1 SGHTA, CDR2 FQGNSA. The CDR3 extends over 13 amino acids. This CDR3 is CASSLEVGYGYTF. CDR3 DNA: TGTGCCAGCAGCTTAGAAGTGGGATATGGCTACACCTTC.